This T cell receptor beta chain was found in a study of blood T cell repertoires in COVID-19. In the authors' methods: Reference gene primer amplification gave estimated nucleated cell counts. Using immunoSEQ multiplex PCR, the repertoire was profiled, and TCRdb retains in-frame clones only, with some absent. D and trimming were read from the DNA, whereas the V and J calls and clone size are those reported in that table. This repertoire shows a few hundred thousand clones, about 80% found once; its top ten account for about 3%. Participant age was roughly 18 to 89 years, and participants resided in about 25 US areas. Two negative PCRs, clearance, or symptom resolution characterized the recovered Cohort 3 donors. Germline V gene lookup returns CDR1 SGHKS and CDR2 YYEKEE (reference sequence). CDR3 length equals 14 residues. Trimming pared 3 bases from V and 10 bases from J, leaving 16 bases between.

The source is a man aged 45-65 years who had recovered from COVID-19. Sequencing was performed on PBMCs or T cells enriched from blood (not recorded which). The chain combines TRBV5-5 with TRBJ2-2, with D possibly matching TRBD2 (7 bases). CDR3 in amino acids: CASSWAGAGAELFF. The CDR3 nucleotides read TGTGCCAGCAGCTGGGCGGGGGCCGGTGCGGAGCTGTTTTTT.